This T cell receptor beta chain was found in a study of immune evolution from preneoplasia to lung adenocarcinoma. Study-wide points: From normal lung to invasive adenocarcinoma, top clone frequencies appeared to decrease. Later-stage lesions seemingly showed higher T cell density and diversity than normal lung.

Data came from immunoSEQ multiplex PCR; TCRdb stores just in-frame clones and leaves some out. This table holds 8,000 to 9,500 clones, 79% found once. Patient tissue came from resections in Japan or China, 2014–2017. Histologic diagnosis was independently verified by two lung pathologists. CDR3 length: 15 amino acids. V lost 3 bases and J 4 bases, leaving 16 bases between the germline ends. CDR1 is SGHDT, CDR2 YYEEEE, per germline. Of note for this clone: No antigen is known for it.

The chain employs TRBV5-6 and TRBJ1-1; D unclear. The material sequenced was FFPE adjacent normal lung tissue. The receptor was derived from a person aged 55 to 79 with lung adenocarcinoma. CDR3 nucleotides: TGTGCCAGCAGCTCTGATTGGGGAGTTGGCACTGAAGCTTTCTTT. As protein: CASSSDWGVGTEAFF.